Following are 14 T cell receptor beta chains from one sample sequenced in a study. One entry per CDR3 protein results from TCRdb running MiXCR on the RT-PCR reads. The table shows hundreds of thousands of distinct CDR3 sequences, with about 14% occurring only once. The sequencing input was memory CD4+ T cells from blood. The receptors were gathered from a female donor in good health, serving as a healthy control.

This clonotype was picked up a small number of times. The chain combines TRBV15 with TRBJ2-3, with 9 bases aligning to TRBD1. Germline loops: CDR1 LNHNV, CDR2 YYDKDF (reference sequence). V shed 3 bases and J 4 bases; nucleotides not matched to a gene: 11. The CDR3 loop spans 17 amino acids. The CDR3 DNA sequence: TGTGCCACCAGCAGGGCAAGACAGGGGGTTTGGGCAGATACGCAGTATTTT. Protein: CATSRARQGVWADTQYF.

The CDR3 nucleotides are TGTGCCAGCAGCTCCACTTTAACCGGGACAGGAATGCAGCCCCAGCATTTT. This encodes CASSSTLTGTGMQPQHF. The chain is built from TRBV5-5 and TRBJ1-5; 8 positions agree with TRBD1. Trimming took 3 bases from V and 7 from J; bases not matched to a gene: 15. There are 17 residues in the CDR3. Germline CDR1 and CDR2: SGHKS and YYEKEE (reference sequence). Looking up the rest from reference TRBV5-5 and TRBJ1-5 gives the full variable domain: DAGVTQSPTHLIKTRGQQVTLRCSPISGHKSVSWYQQVLGQGPQFIFQYYEKEERGRGNFPDRFSARQFPNYSSELNVNALLLGDSALYLCASSSTLTGTGMQPQHFGDGTRLSIL.

This clonotype was counted at least ten times. This chain connects TRBV3-1 to TRBJ2-4, with no clear D. Germline loops: CDR1 LGHDT, CDR2 YNNKEL (reference sequence). There are 14 residues in the CDR3. V was pared by 0 bases and J by 9 bases, with 12 bases between. The CDR3 here is CASSQDRQDGIQYF. Here the CDR3 DNA reads TGTGCCAGCAGCCAAGATCGTCAGGATGGCATTCAGTACTTC.

This clonotype was detected ten times or more. The chain carries TRBV20-1 and TRBJ1-2; a possible D gene is TRBD1 (5 bases). The CDR3 has 16 amino acids. V lost 6 bases and J 5 bases, leaving 25 bases between the germline ends. Germline V gives CDR1 DFQATT, CDR2 SNEGSKA (reference sequence). The CDR3: CSAKDGGRDESYGYTF. The CDR3 DNA reads as TGCAGTGCCAAAGATGGTGGGAGGGACGAGTCTTATGGCTACACCTTC.

This sequence joins TRBV27 and TRBJ2-5, with no clear D. This CDR3 contains 14 residues. Trimming left V 3 bases short and J 6 bases short, with 14 bases between. Germline V lookup: CDR1 MNHEY, CDR2 SMNVEV (reference sequence). CDR3 coding DNA: TGTGCCAGCAGTTTTGGCGTTGGGTTAAAGACCCAGTACTTC. The encoded protein is CASSFGVGLKTQYF.

This clonotype was seen a handful of times. The rearrangement links TRBV4-1 to TRBJ2-7, with no clear D. The V gene's germline CDR1 is MGHRA and CDR2 YSYEKL. Trimming stripped 0 bases from V and 2 bases from J, with 11 bases between. The CDR3 has 15 amino acids. The CDR3 protein is CASSQELRIAYEQYF. CDR3 nucleotides: TGCGCCAGCAGCCAAGAGTTGAGGATAGCCTACGAGCAGTACTTC.

V usage is TRBV28 and J usage is TRBJ1-2; 12 bases map to TRBD1. V shed 10 bases, J shed 6 bases, and the junction held 9 bases outside the gene matches. Germline V gene sequence: CDR1 MDHEN, CDR2 SYDVKM. CDR3 length equals 14 residues. The CDR3, as DNA: TGTGCCATCCCCACCGGGACAGGGGGCAATGGCTACACCTTC. Protein product: CAIPTGTGGNGYTF.

This clonotype has at least ten counts. The rearrangement links TRBV20-1 to TRBJ2-7, with 7 bases matching TRBD1. The V gene end was trimmed by 3 bases and the J gene end by 2 bases; junction bases not matched to a gene: 4. Germline values: CDR1 DFQATT, CDR2 SNEGSKA (reference sequence). The CDR3 is made up of 13 amino acids. CDR3 coding DNA: TGCAGTGCTAGTTTCACAGGGGCCTACGAGCAGTACTTC. Protein product: CSASFTGAYEQYF.

This clonotype was seen a few times. The V call is TRBV18, the J call TRBJ1-4, with 7 bases fitting TRBD1. V shed 2 bases, J shed 0 bases, and the junction held 3 bases outside the gene matches. The V gene's germline CDR1 is KGHSH and CDR2 LQKENI. The CDR3 is 16 amino acids. The CDR3 protein is CASSPNRGTTNEKLFF. The CDR3 DNA reads as TGTGCCAGCTCACCAAACAGGGGAACAACTAATGAAAAACTGTTTTTT.

This clonotype was picked up a small number of times. The V call is TRBV11-2, the J call TRBJ1-1; D is ambiguous. V dropped 2 bases and J dropped 8 bases, with 15 bases sitting between them. CDR3 length equals 14 residues. CDR1 is SGHAT and CDR2 is FQNNGV in the germline V gene. CDR3 sequence reads: CASSLKAGVGEAFF. In nucleotides, the CDR3 is TGTGCCAGCAGCTTAAAGGCGGGCGTCGGGGAAGCTTTCTTT.

This clonotype appeared a few times. The chain carries TRBV5-1 and TRBJ1-1, with D tentatively TRBD1 (5 bases). V lost 7 bases and J lost 5, with 18 bases in between. The CDR3 loop spans 14 amino acids. Per the germline V gene, CDR1 is SGHRS and CDR2 is YFSETQ. Here the CDR3 reads CASSGSGVFTEAFF. CDR3 bases: TGCGCCAGCTCCGGATCGGGGGTGTTTACTGAAGCTTTCTTT.

With respect to this clonotype: This may arise from a read error, as a much more abundant clone is one base away. The V gene is TRBV6-6, the J gene TRBJ1-6; 7 bases agree with TRBD1. CDR1 and CDR2 from the germline V gene are MNHNY and SVGAGI (reference sequence). This CDR3 contains 14 residues. J lost 6 bases, V lost 5 bases, and 4 bases had no gene match. CDR3 sequence: CASSPGQINSPLHF. The CDR3 bases are TGTGCCAGCAGTCCGGGACAGATTAATTCACCCCTCCACTTT.

In its sample, this clonotype was seen a few times. The rearrangement joins TRBV28 to TRBJ2-1; D tentatively fits TRBD1 or TRBD2 (5 bases each). V shed 6 bases and J shed 2 bases, with 14 bases lying between them. The CDR3 sequence is 15 residues long. Germline CDR1 is MDHEN and CDR2 is SYDVKM. The CDR3 DNA sequence: TGTGCCAGCAGCGGGGACCCAGGCGCCTACAATGAGCAGTTCTTC. Translated: CASSGDPGAYNEQFF.

Notes on this clonotype: Here the CDR3 omits its conserved ending phenylalanine or tryptophan, so a read error is the likely source. Because the CDR3's place on the DNA is in doubt, the DNA is left out and the CDR3 is given as listed by TCRdb. The chain links TRBV5-1 to TRBJ2-1; no check of the table's D call, TRBD1, against the DNA was made. Germline V gene lookup returns CDR1 SGHRS and CDR2 YFSETQ. The CDR3 contains 11 residues when both ends are counted. CDR3 sequence: CASSLGVTGNT.